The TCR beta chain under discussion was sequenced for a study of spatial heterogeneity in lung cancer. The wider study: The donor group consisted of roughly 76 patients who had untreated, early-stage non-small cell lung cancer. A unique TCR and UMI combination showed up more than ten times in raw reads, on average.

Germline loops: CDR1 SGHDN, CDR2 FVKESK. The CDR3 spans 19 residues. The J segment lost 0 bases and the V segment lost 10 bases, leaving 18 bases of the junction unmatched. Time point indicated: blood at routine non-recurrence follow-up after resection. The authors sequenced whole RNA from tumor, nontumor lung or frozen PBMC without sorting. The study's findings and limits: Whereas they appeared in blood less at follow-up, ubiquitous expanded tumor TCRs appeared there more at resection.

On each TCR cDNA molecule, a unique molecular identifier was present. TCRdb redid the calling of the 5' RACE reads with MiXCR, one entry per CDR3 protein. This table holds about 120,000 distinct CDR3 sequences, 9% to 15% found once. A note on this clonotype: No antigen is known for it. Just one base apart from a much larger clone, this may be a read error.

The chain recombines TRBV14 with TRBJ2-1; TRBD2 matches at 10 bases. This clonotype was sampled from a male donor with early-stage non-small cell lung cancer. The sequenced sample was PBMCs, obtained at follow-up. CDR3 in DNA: TGTGCCAACAGACCTACTAGCGGGGTCCCTTTCAGCTCCTACAATGAGCAGTTCTTC. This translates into CANRPTSGVPFSSYNEQFF.